This T cell receptor beta chain was sequenced in a study of T cell changes during pregnancy in multiple sclerosis. Clones were read by immunoSEQ multiplex PCR, and TCRdb kept only the in-frame ones, dropping some. This sample has approximately 40,000 clones, with 90% found just once. V shed 1 base and J shed 1 base, with 4 bases lying between them. The germline V gene encodes CDR1 MNHNS and CDR2 SASEGT. The CDR3 totals 13 residues. The TCR originated in a female donor with multiple sclerosis, enrolled in a pregnancy study. The chain links TRBV6-1 to TRBJ1-1, with unresolved D. The sample here was CD4+ T cells from peripheral blood mononuclear cells, taken before pregnancy. The CDR3 region is CASSEGRNTEAFF. The CDR3 coding sequence is TGTGCCAGCAGTGAAGGCAGGAACACTGAAGCTTTCTTT.